This T cell receptor beta chain was obtained from a study of blood T cell repertoires in COVID-19. Study-level information: What the recovered Cohort 3 donors had was two negative PCRs, clearance, or symptom resolution.

In the study's own analysis: Estimation of nucleated cell counts relied on the amplification of reference gene primers. Repertoires were generated with immunoSEQ multiplex PCR, while TCRdb's copy carries only in-frame clones and drops some. The V and J calls and clone size are taken from that table; D and trimming were inferred from the DNA. The sample has approximately 140,000 clones, 75% to 90% seen once. Trimming removed 6 bases from V and 6 bases from J; junction bases left unmatched: 7. Germline CDR1 is SGHAT and CDR2 is FQNNGV. The CDR3 contains 15 residues. Ages ranged from roughly 18 to 100 years, with residence in approximately 23 US areas. Cohort assignment relied on participant-reported clinical history.

Sequenced input: PBMCs or T cells enriched from blood (not recorded which). The chain couples TRBV11-2 to TRBJ1-4; 10 nucleotides agree with TRBD1. This receptor was identified in a man aged 45-65 years in a cohort exposed to, infected with or recovered from COVID-19 (not recorded which). CDR3 amino acids: CASRPGTGVHEKLFF. Written as DNA, the CDR3 is TGTGCCAGCAGGCCCGGGACAGGGGTACATGAAAAACTGTTTTTT.